Described below is a single TCR beta chain sequence and its context. Its antigen is unknown. Germline CDR1 reads SGHVS; CDR2 reads FNYEAQ. CDR3 size: 16 residues. The data are from a study of shared clonotypes between healthy human individuals. Study summary: Per donor, CD8 memory used one plate, CD8 naive used two, CD4 memory used three and CD4 naive used three. Overall study findings and caveats: Clonotypes which were not shared had lower generation probabilities than clonotypes that all four donors shared.

Every subset had its genomic DNA shared out evenly among several immunoSEQ plates. TCRdb's copy holds only in-frame clones and misses some; the assay was immunoSEQ multiplex PCR. Of about 1.5 million clones listed, 95% to 99% are singletons. Sequencing input: naive CD4+ T cells sorted from blood. The subset was: CD45RA+ positively selected. The receptor's source is a man aged 25 to 40 in good health. This chain uses TRBV7-6 with TRBJ1-5, with 7 bases fitting TRBD1. The CDR3 DNA sequence: TGTCCTATACCGACAGGGTGTTTGGGATCGAATCAGCCCCAGCATTTT. It codes for CPIPTGCLGSNQPQHF.